These 5 T cell receptor beta chains originate from one sample sequenced in a study of beta chain features in type 1 diabetes. The isolated RNA, all of it, was reverse transcribed, so expressed TCRB transcripts were what got sequenced. Produced via immunoSEQ multiplex PCR; TCRdb's table is partial and in-frame only. Of a few hundred thousand clones listed, about 15% are singletons. The sample comprised naive CD4+ T cells from blood. These receptor sequences come from a woman under 30 in good health.

This clone was recorded once. This chain connects TRBV5-1 to TRBJ2-1; 9 bases align to TRBD1. The length of the CDR3 is 14 residues. Germline-derived CDR1 and CDR2 are SGHRS and YFSETQ. J gave up 7 bases and V 4 bases, and 6 bases lay outside the gene matches. The CDR3 nucleotides are TGCGCCAGCAGCGAGCGGACAGGGGCAAATGAGCAGTTCTTC. It codes for CASSERTGANEQFF.

The chain links TRBV28 to TRBJ1-5; D is unclear. This CDR3 region has 11 residues. Germline CDR1 and CDR2: MDHEN and SYDVKM. Trimming took 3 bases from V and 6 from J, leaving 3 bases between them. CDR3 nucleotide sequence: TGTGCCAGCAGTTTGGCTCAGCCCCAGCATTTT. This sequence encodes CASSLAQPQHF. Looking up the rest from reference TRBV28 and TRBJ1-5 gives the full variable domain: DVKVTQSSRYLVKRTGEKVFLECVQDMDHENMFWYRQDPGLGLRLIYFSYDVKMKEKGDIPEGYSVSREKKERFSLILESASTNQTSMYLCASSLAQPQHFGDGTRLSIL.

This clone was found a few times. The chain carries TRBV5-1 and TRBJ2-5; D is perhaps TRBD2 (6 bases). Germline CDR1 reads SGHRS; CDR2 reads YFSETQ. Deletions cut 0 bases from V and 3 bases from J, with 12 bases between. CDR3 length: 15 amino acids. Written as DNA, the CDR3 is TGCGCCAGCAGCTTGGCCGGGACTCTAAAAGAGACCCAGTACTTC. It specifies CASSLAGTLKETQYF. Supplemented by reference TRBV5-1 and TRBJ2-5, the full variable domain reads KAGVTQTPRYLIKTRGQQVTLSCSPISGHRSVSWYQQTPGQGLQFLFEYFSETQRNKGNFPGRFSGRQFSNSRSEMNVSTLELGDSALYLCASSLAGTLKETQYFGPGTRLLVL.

This chain connects TRBV28 to TRBJ1-1; D perhaps matches TRBD1 (5 bases). V gave up 8 bases and J gave up 3 bases, with 16 bases separating them. CDR1 and CDR2 (germline): MDHEN, SYDVKM. CDR3 size: 14 residues. The CDR3: CASRQSQFDTEAFF. The CDR3 DNA sequence: TGTGCCAGCCGACAGTCCCAATTTGACACTGAAGCTTTCTTT. Based on the CDR3 plus reference TRBV28 and TRBJ1-1, the full variable domain is DVKVTQSSRYLVKRTGEKVFLECVQDMDHENMFWYRQDPGLGLRLIYFSYDVKMKEKGDIPEGYSVSREKKERFSLILESASTNQTSMYLCASRQSQFDTEAFFGQGTRLTVV.

This clone has just a few counts. V gene TRBV28 combines with J gene TRBJ2-1, with 9 nucleotides matching TRBD2. The CDR3 covers 15 residues. CDR1 and CDR2 from the germline V gene are MDHEN and SYDVKM. Trimming took 2 bases from V and 4 from J; bases not matched to a gene: 3. CDR3 sequence: CASSLAGGRYNEQFF. The CDR3 DNA sequence: TGTGCCAGCAGTTTAGCGGGAGGGAGGTACAATGAGCAGTTCTTC.